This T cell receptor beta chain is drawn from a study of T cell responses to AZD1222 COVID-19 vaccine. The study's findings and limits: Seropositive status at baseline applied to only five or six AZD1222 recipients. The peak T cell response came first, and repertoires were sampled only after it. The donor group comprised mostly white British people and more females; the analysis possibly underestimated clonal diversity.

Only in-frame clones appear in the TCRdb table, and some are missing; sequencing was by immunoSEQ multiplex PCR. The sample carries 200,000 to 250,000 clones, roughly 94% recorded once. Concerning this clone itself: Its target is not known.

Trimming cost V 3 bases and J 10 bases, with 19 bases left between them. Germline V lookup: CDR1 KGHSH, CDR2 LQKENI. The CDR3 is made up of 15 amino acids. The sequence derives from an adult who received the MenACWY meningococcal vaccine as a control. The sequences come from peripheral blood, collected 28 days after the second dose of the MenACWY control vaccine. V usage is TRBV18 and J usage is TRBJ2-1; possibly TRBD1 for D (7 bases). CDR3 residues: CASSPGYRGAGEQFF. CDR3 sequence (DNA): TGTGCCAGCTCACCGGGTTACAGGGGCGCGGGGGAGCAGTTCTTC.